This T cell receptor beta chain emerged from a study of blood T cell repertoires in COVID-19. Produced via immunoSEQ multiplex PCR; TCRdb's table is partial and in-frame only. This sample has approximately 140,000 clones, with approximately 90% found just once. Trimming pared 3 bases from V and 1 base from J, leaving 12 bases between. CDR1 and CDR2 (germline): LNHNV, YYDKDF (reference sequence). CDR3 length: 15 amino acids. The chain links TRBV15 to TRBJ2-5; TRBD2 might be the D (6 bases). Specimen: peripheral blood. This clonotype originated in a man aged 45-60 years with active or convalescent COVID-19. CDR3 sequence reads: CATSSHGGAQETQYF. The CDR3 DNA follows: TGTGCCACCAGCAGCCACGGAGGGGCCCAAGAGACCCAGTACTTC.